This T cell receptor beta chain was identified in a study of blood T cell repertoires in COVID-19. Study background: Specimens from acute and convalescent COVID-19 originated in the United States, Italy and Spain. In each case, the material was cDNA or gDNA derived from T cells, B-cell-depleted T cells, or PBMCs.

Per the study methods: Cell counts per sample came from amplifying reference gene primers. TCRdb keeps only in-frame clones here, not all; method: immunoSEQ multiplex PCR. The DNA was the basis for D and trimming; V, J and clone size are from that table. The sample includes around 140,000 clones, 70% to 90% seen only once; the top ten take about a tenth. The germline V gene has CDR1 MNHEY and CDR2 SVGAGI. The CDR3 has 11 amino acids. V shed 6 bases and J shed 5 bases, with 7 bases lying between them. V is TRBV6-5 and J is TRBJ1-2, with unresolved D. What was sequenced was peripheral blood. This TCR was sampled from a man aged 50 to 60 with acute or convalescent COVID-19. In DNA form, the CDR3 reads TGTGCCAGCAGGGACTTTTATGGCTACACCTTC. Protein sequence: CASRDFYGYTF.